These 21 T cell receptor beta chains were all obtained from the same sample, sequenced in a study of T cell responses to AZD1222 COVID-19 vaccine. Sequencing was performed with immunoSEQ multiplex PCR; in TCRdb, only in-frame clones are kept and a portion is missing. The sample lists around 140,000 clones, roughly 88% occurring once. The sequencing used peripheral blood, collected 28 days after the second AZD1222 dose. The receptors shown here come from an adult who received the AZD1222 COVID-19 vaccine.

The chain has TRBV5-4 and TRBJ2-3; D not certain. Trimming took off 1 base at V and 7 bases at J, with 16 bases between the two ends. The CDR3 has 15 residues. Germline CDR1 reads SGHNT; CDR2 reads YYREEE (reference sequence). The CDR3 protein is CASSLLQEWRYTQYF. CDR3 nucleotide sequence: TGTGCCAGCAGCTTGCTTCAGGAGTGGCGGTATACGCAGTATTTT.

V is TRBV19 and J is TRBJ2-4, with 9 bases lining up with TRBD1. Per germline, CDR1 LNHDA and CDR2 SQIVND (reference sequence). V trimming: 5 bases; J trimming: 2 bases; junction bases outside the gene matches: 7. The length of the CDR3 is 16 residues. CDR3 in amino acids: CASSLQGARSKNIQYF. DNA of the CDR3: TGTGCCAGTAGTTTACAGGGGGCTCGGTCCAAAAACATTCAGTACTTC.

This clone was counted a single time. This chain connects TRBV19 to TRBJ1-2, with a tentative D call TRBD1 (5 bases). The CDR3 covers 13 residues. Germline loops: CDR1 LNHDA, CDR2 SQIVND (reference sequence). Trimming pared 7 bases from V and 5 bases from J, leaving 14 bases between. The DNA of the CDR3 is TGTGCCAGTACTAACCGGGACCATTATGGCTACACCTTC. Protein: CASTNRDHYGYTF.

This chain links TRBV7-3 with TRBJ2-2; no clear D gene. V was pared by 1 base and J by 0 bases, with 3 bases between. CDR1 is SGHTA, CDR2 FQGTGA, per germline. This CDR3 region has 14 residues. The CDR3 nucleotides read TGTGCCAGCAGCTTAAGTCCGAACACCGGGGAGCTGTTTTTT. Translated: CASSLSPNTGELFF.

J is TRBJ2-3 and V is TRBV27; 10 positions match TRBD2. The CDR3 is 18 amino acids. V shed 6 bases, J shed 5 bases, and the junction held 17 bases outside the gene matches. Germline assignment: CDR1 MNHEY and CDR2 SMNVEV (reference sequence). CDR3 sequence: CASSVLNPSGSPGDTQYF. The CDR3 coding sequence is TGTGCCAGCAGCGTACTCAACCCTAGCGGGAGCCCCGGAGATACGCAGTATTTT.

This chain joins TRBV5-1 and TRBJ1-1, with D possibly matching TRBD1 (6 bases). The CDR3 extends over 13 amino acids. Germline V gene sequence: CDR1 SGHRS, CDR2 YFSETQ. V gave up 3 bases and J gave up 2 bases, with 8 bases separating them. The CDR3 nucleotides are TGCGCCAGCAGCTCGACAGGAAACACTGAAGCTTTCTTT. Its translation: CASSSTGNTEAFF.

This clone has a single count. This rearrangement joins TRBV6-5 to TRBJ2-1; TRBD2 matches at 14 bases. The CDR3 has 15 amino acids. Losses at the gene ends were 8 bases for V and 10 bases for J; bases not matched to a gene: 10. Germline CDR1 reads MNHEY; CDR2 reads SVGAGI. The CDR3 region is CASVSSGTSGREQFF. The DNA for the CDR3 is TGTGCCAGCGTCTCCTCCGGGACTAGCGGGAGAGAGCAGTTCTTC.

J is TRBJ2-2 and V is TRBV6-5; 10 nucleotides align to TRBD2. V lost 8 bases and J lost 7; bases outside the gene matches: 10. The CDR3 is 15 residues long. Germline V gives CDR1 MNHEY, CDR2 SVGAGI. The CDR3 region is CASRRASGSGGELFF. The CDR3 nucleotides read TGTGCCAGCCGGCGGGCTAGCGGGAGTGGCGGGGAGCTGTTTTTT.

The DNA of the CDR3 is TGCGCCAGCAGCCAAAGTCAGGGGAGCTCCTATAATTCACCCCTCCACTTT. It is translated as CASSQSQGSSYNSPLHF. This chain uses TRBV4-1 with TRBJ1-6; perhaps TRBD1 as D (6 bases). This CDR3 is built from 17 residues. The V gene's germline CDR1 is MGHRA and CDR2 YSYEKL. Trimming took 2 bases from V and 0 from J, leaving 11 bases between them.

The rearrangement links TRBV9 to TRBJ2-3; 9 nucleotides align to TRBD2. V shed 0 bases, J shed 5 bases, and the junction held 7 bases outside the gene matches. CDR1 and CDR2 from the germline V gene are SGDLS and YYNGEE. CDR3 size: 16 residues. The CDR3 sequence is CASSVGAGGPLDTQYF. As DNA, the CDR3 is TGTGCCAGCAGCGTAGGGGCGGGAGGGCCCTTAGATACGCAGTATTTT.

The genes are TRBV10-2 and TRBJ2-1; 7 bases map to TRBD2. Germline V gene sequence: CDR1 WSHSY, CDR2 SAAADI. J lost 4 bases, V lost 7 bases, and 7 bases had no gene match. There are 14 residues in the CDR3. CDR3 in amino acids: CASTRTSNYNEQFF. Written as DNA, the CDR3 is TGCGCCAGCACCCGGACTAGTAATTACAATGAGCAGTTCTTC.

This clone was seen once. This chain links TRBV3-1 (or the pseudogene TRBV3-2) with TRBJ1-1; D is possibly TRBD1 (6 bases). The CDR3 is 13 residues long. The germline V gene encodes CDR1 LGHDT and CDR2 YNNKEL (reference sequence). Trimming left V 6 bases short and J 3 bases short, with 11 bases between. CDR3 region: CASSYGQHTEAFF. The CDR3 DNA is TGTGCCAGCAGTTACGGACAGCACACTGAAGCTTTCTTT.

The chain uses TRBV11-3 and TRBJ2-3; 16 nucleotides agree with TRBD2. Germline V gives CDR1 SGHNT, CDR2 YENEEA. CDR3 size: 20 residues. The V and J ends lost 0 bases and 6 bases, in that order; junction bases with no gene match: 12. CDR3 sequence (DNA): TGTGCCAGCAGCTTAGAGGCGGGACTAGCGGGAGGGCGGTTCATGGATACGCAGTATTTT. Amino acid sequence: CASSLEAGLAGGRFMDTQYF.

V usage is TRBV6-5 and J usage is TRBJ2-7; possible D gene TRBD2, 6 bases. The CDR3 totals 13 residues. Trimming shortened V by 5 bases and J by 3 bases, and 11 bases separated the two germline ends. Germline V lookup: CDR1 MNHEY, CDR2 SVGAGI. CDR3 bases: TGTGCCAGCAGTCTAGCGATGCGCTACGAGCAGTACTTC. It translates to CASSLAMRYEQYF.

V and J are TRBV27 and TRBJ1-2; tentative D call: TRBD1 (5 bases). With 5 bases removed from V and 5 bases from J, the gap between germline ends came to 15 bases. Germline-derived CDR1 and CDR2 are MNHEY and SMNVEV (reference sequence). The CDR3 loop spans 14 amino acids. CDR3 DNA sequence: TGTGCCAGCAGTCTTACAGGCTCTAGGTATGGCTACACCTTC. Amino acid sequence: CASSLTGSRYGYTF.

The chain joins TRBV19 to TRBJ2-3, with 7 bases that match TRBD1. The CDR3 spans 16 residues. V dropped 8 bases and J dropped 0; count of bases not matched to a gene: 11. The germline V gene has CDR1 LNHDA and CDR2 SQIVND (reference sequence). DNA for the CDR3: TGTGCCAGTGATGACAGGGCCGGGATTAGCACAGATACGCAGTATTTT. Protein sequence: CASDDRAGISTDTQYF.

The chain employs TRBV2 and TRBJ1-2, with D uncertain. This CDR3 is 13 amino acids long. V was cut by 6 bases and J by 7 bases, with 15 bases left in between. Per the germline V gene, CDR1 is SNHLY and CDR2 is FYNNEI. CDR3 loop: CASRRVLSVGYTF. Here the CDR3 DNA reads TGTGCCAGCAGGAGGGTGCTATCGGTTGGCTACACCTTC.

The J gene is TRBJ1-2, the V gene TRBV2; possible D gene TRBD1, 5 bases. The CDR3 extends over 13 amino acids. In germline, CDR1 is SNHLY, CDR2 FYNNEI. Trimming took 3 bases from V and 4 from J, leaving 9 bases between them. The CDR3: CASSDLGLYGYTF. DNA for the CDR3: TGTGCCAGCAGTGATCTGGGACTCTATGGCTACACCTTC.

In nucleotides, the CDR3 is TGTGCCAGCTTTCCCGTAGCGGGAAGCTACAATGAGCAGTTCTTC. Translation: CASFPVAGSYNEQFF. The chain joins TRBV27 to TRBJ2-1, with 8 bases aligning to TRBD2. This CDR3 is 15 amino acids long. J was trimmed by 3 bases and V by 8 bases; bases with no gene match: 9. Per the germline V gene, CDR1 is MNHEY and CDR2 is SMNVEV (reference sequence).

This clone was counted a single time. The rearrangement joins TRBV20-1 to TRBJ1-1, with D unresolved. The CDR3 length is 11 residues. Germline CDR1 reads DFQATT; CDR2 reads SNEGSKA (reference sequence). CDR3 sequence (DNA): TGCAGGCCCGGCCAGGCGACTGAAGCTTTCTTT. This translates into CRPGQATEAFF.

The chain is built from TRBV30 and TRBJ1-2; D is unclear. Trimming cost V 2 bases and J 2 bases, with 9 bases left between them. In germline, CDR1 is GTSNPN, CDR2 SVGIG (reference sequence). This CDR3 has 13 amino acids. CDR3 loop: CAWSRSGNYGYTF. The CDR3 DNA reads TGTGCCTGGAGTAGATCCGGGAACTATGGCTACACCTTC.